This TCR beta chain was captured by sequencing in a study of T cell responses to AZD1222 COVID-19 vaccine. Whole-study context: Analysis merged second doses at about 4 or about 12 weeks.

The V gene's germline CDR1 is MNHEY and CDR2 SVGAGI. Trimming removed 4 bases at V and 4 bases at J, with 11 bases between. This CDR3 region has 14 residues. Sequencing used immunoSEQ multiplex PCR; TCRdb keeps in-frame clones, though not all of them. The sample lists over 150,000 clones, approximately 92% occurring once. About this clone: Its matching antigen is unknown.

Study-level findings and limits: Close to half of all spike-specific TCRs reportedly target regions of the variants that are unmutated. Clonal diversity may have been underestimated in mostly white British donors. Receipt of two AZD1222 doses was followed by a rise in Spike-specific TCR breadth and depth.

The rearrangement joins TRBV6-5 to TRBJ2-1, with D possibly matching TRBD2 (7 bases). This receptor was taken from an adult in good health. Material: peripheral blood, obtained on day 0 of AZD1222 vaccination. CDR3 DNA sequence: TGTGCCAGCAGTTCGCGGGGGCTTTACAATGAGCAGTTCTTC. Its protein is CASSSRGLYNEQFF.